This entry is about one T cell receptor beta chain. This specimen comes from a study of cytomegalovirus exposure and HLA in healthy donors. PCR was performed using 60 Vbeta and 13 Jbeta primers. The assay was immunoSEQ multiplex PCR, and TCRdb's table has in-frame clones only and misses some. The sample lists 30,000 to 45,000 clones; roughly 84% were seen once. After removal of 4 bases from V and 0 bases from J, the junction contained 8 bases not matched to a gene. Germline assignment: CDR1 SGHNT and CDR2 YYREEE (reference sequence). The CDR3 extends over 16 amino acids. The genes are TRBV5-4 and TRBJ2-3; TRBD1 agrees at 7 bases. The TCR comes from a woman aged 18-30 years in good health and CMV-seronegative. The specimen was PBMCs. DNA for the CDR3: TGTGCCAGCAGCCGGGGACAGACGATTAGCACAGATACGCAGTATTTT. This encodes CASSRGQTISTDTQYF.